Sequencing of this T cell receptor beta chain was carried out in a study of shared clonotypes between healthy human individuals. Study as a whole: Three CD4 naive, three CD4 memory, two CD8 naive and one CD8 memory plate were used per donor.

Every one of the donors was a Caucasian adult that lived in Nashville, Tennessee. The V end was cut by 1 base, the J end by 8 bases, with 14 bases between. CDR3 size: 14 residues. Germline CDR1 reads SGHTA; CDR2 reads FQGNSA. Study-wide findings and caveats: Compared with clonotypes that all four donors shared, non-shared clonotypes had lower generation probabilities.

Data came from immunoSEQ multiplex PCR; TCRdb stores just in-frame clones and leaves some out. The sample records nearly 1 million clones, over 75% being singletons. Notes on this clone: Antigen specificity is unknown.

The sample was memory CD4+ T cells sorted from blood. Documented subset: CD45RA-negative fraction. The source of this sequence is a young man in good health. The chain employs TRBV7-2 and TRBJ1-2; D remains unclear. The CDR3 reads CASSLVGGWEGYTF. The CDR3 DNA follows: TGTGCCAGCAGCTTAGTAGGTGGTTGGGAAGGCTACACCTTC.